The rows below give T cell receptor beta chains drawn from one sample of a study of OX40 agonist ivuxolimab in advanced cancers. The table came from immunoSEQ multiplex PCR; TCRdb's copy has only in-frame clones and leaves some out. Of over 30,000 clones listed, approximately 80% are singletons. The sample here was CD4+ or CD8+ T cells sorted from blood, taken in a trial of the OX40 agonist ivuxolimab. The receptors were gathered from an adult with an advanced solid tumor such as melanoma, head and neck, liver or kidney cancer. Each CDR3 is given with its conserved first and last residue. D genes are given only for firm matches. The size entry is marked missing in some rows and otherwise reads once, few, many or a size class.

abundance,d_gene,v_gene,j_gene,CDR3nt,CDR3aa
NA,NA,TRBV28,TRBJ1-1,TGTGCCAGCAGGGCCCAAGGCACTGAAGCTTTCTTT,CASRAQGTEAFF
NA,NA,TRBV27,TRBJ2-2,TGTGCCAGCAGTTTTGCGGGTCTCGGGGAGCTGTTTTTT,CASSFAGLGELFF
NA,TRBD1,TRBV5-1,TRBJ1-5,TGCGCCAGCAGCTTAGGACAGGGACCTCATCAGCCCCAGCATTTT,CASSLGQGPHQPQHF
NA,TRBD2,TRBV29-1,TRBJ2-4,TGCAGCGCCTATGGTGGGGGGGTCAAAAACATTCAGTACTTC,CSAYGGGVKNIQYF
NA,TRBD2,TRBV13,TRBJ2-7,TGTGCCAGCAGCCCGAGCGGGGTTCCCTACGAGCAGTACTTC,CASSPSGVPYEQYF
NA,TRBD1,TRBV2,TRBJ1-1,TGTGCCAGCAGTGAAGATGGGACAGGGAACACTGAAGCTTTCTTT,CASSEDGTGNTEAFF
NA,NA,TRBV28,TRBJ2-7,TGTGCCAGCAGGAAGGGGGCCTACGAGCAGTACTTC,CASRKGAYEQYF
few,NA,TRBV7-3,TRBJ2-1,TGTGCCAGCAGCTCGGCGGCGAGCTCCTACAATGAGCAGTTCTTC,CASSSAASSYNEQFF
NA,NA,TRBV28,TRBJ1-1,TGTGCCAGCAGTTTATACAGGTCCAACACTGAAGCTTTCTTT,CASSLYRSNTEAFF
once,TRBD1,TRBV7-3,TRBJ2-3,TGTGCCAGCAGTCACCGGGACAGAACTAAAACCGACACAGATACGCAGTATTTT,CASSHRDRTKTDTDTQYF
NA,TRBD2,TRBV5-4,TRBJ2-3,TGTGCCAGCAGCCCTGGACTAGCGGGGGAAGATACGCAGTATTTT,CASSPGLAGEDTQYF
NA,NA,TRBV7-8,TRBJ2-5,TGTGCCAGCAGCTTAGTCGGAGGGGGTCAAGAGACCCAGTACTTC,CASSLVGGGQETQYF
medium-sized,TRBD1,TRBV29-1,TRBJ2-3,TGCAGCATTGGACAGGCCGCCCTTGGCACAGATACGCAGTATTTT,CSIGQAALGTDTQYF
NA,NA,TRBV19,TRBJ2-1,TGTGCCAGTAGTGGGGACACTAGAGTATGGCAGTTCTTC,CASSGDTRVWQFF
once,NA,TRBV28,TRBJ1-1,TGTGCCAGCAGTTCCACTAGGGGGGGAGAGGACACTGAAGCTTTCTTT,CASSSTRGGEDTEAFF
few,TRBD2,TRBV7-3,TRBJ2-3,TGTGCCAGCAGCTTAATGGGTCGGGGTAGCGGGGGTGGAGATACGCAGTATTTT,CASSLMGRGSGGGDTQYF
few,NA,TRBV7-2,TRBJ1-4,TGTGCCAGCAGCTTATTGGGCCAGGGCCCTAATGAAAAACTGTTTTTT,CASSLLGQGPNEKLFF
NA,NA,TRBV28,TRBJ2-2,TGTGCCAGCAGCTCCCCCGGGCGGGGCAACACCGGGGAGCTGTTTTTT,CASSSPGRGNTGELFF
NA,NA,TRBV6-7,TRBJ2-5,TGTGCCAGCAGTTGCCCACAGTGGACCAAAGAGACCCAGTACTTC,CASSCPQWTKETQYF
NA,TRBD2,TRBV7-9,TRBJ2-3,TGTGCCAGCAGCCCAGGACTAGCTAGCACAGATACGCAGTATTTT,CASSPGLASTDTQYF
few,NA,TRBV11-2,TRBJ1-3,TGTGCCAGCAGCTTAGATTTTGGGTCCTTCTCTGGAAACACCATATATTTT,CASSLDFGSFSGNTIYF
NA,NA,TRBV6-1,TRBJ1-5,TGTGCCAGCAGGGAGGGATCCTATAGCAATCAGCCCCAGCATTTT,CASREGSYSNQPQHF
NA,TRBD1,TRBV25-1,TRBJ2-7,TGTGCCAGCAGTGTTGACAGGGCCGAGCAGTACTTC,CASSVDRAEQYF
NA,TRBD1,TRBV11-2,TRBJ2-6,TGTGCCAGCAGCTCGGACAGGGGGCAAGGGGCCAACGTCCTGACTTTC,CASSSDRGQGANVLTF
NA,NA,TRBV13,TRBJ1-1,TGTGCCAGCAGCTTAGGGGGACGGAAGAACACTGAAGCTTTCTTT,CASSLGGRKNTEAFF